The 25 T cell receptor beta chains reported below all come from one sample, sequenced in a study of control samples from healthy donors and cancer patients. Clones were sequenced by immunoSEQ multiplex PCR, and TCRdb holds only the in-frame ones, with some missing. The sample has 65,000 to 95,000 clones, 87% seen once. The sequenced sample was blood. These receptors were obtained from a man between 50 and 59 years old in good health.

The chain carries TRBV5-4 and TRBJ2-1, with a weak D call TRBD1 (5 bases). The V end lost 1 base, the J end lost 3 bases, and 8 bases lay between the germline ends. The length of the CDR3 is 14 residues. Germline V gives CDR1 SGHNT, CDR2 YYREEE (reference sequence). As DNA, the CDR3 is TGTGCCAGCAGCTTGACAGGTTACTACAATGAGCAGTTCTTC. This translates into CASSLTGYYNEQFF.

As DNA, the CDR3 is TGTGCCAGCAGTTATCTCGTGGGGAATTCACCCCTCCACTTT. Protein: CASSYLVGNSPLHF. The chain carries TRBV6-2 or TRBV6-3 and TRBJ1-6; D not resolved. V lost 3 bases and J lost 7, with 10 bases in between. The CDR3 consists of 14 residues. Germline-derived CDR1 and CDR2 are MNHEY and SVGEGT.

The CDR3 sequence is CASSLGWGPGQPQHF. The CDR3 nucleotides are TGTGCCAGCAGCTTGGGATGGGGACCGGGACAGCCCCAGCATTTT. The V call is TRBV7-2, the J call TRBJ1-5; D is possibly TRBD1 (5 bases). Per germline, CDR1 SGHTA and CDR2 FQGNSA. The ends were cut back, 3 bases at V and 7 bases at J, with 16 bases in the middle. CDR3 length equals 15 residues.

V usage is TRBV30 and J usage is TRBJ2-1; 7 nucleotides line up with TRBD2. Germline-derived CDR1 and CDR2 are GTSNPN and SVGIG (reference sequence). Trimming cost V 2 bases and J 6 bases; bases outside gene matches: 10. The CDR3 is made up of 15 amino acids. DNA of the CDR3: TGTGCCTGGAGTATCCCGGGAGGTTCCCTCAATGAGCAGTTCTTC. Translated, it gives CAWSIPGGSLNEQFF.

The chain employs TRBV6-6 and TRBJ1-3; D remains ambiguous. Germline V CDR1 and CDR2: MNHNY, SVGAGI (reference sequence). CDR3 length equals 13 residues. Deletions cut 5 bases from V and 0 bases from J, with 5 bases between. CDR3 bases: TGTGCCAGCAGTAAGAACTCTGGAAACACCATATATTTT. Protein sequence: CASSKNSGNTIYF.

A word on this clone: The junction departs from the called germline gene at one end, perhaps through a read error. The chain links TRBV3-1 (or the pseudogene TRBV3-2) to TRBJ2-1; 8 nucleotides match TRBD1. In germline, CDR1 is LGHDT, CDR2 YNNKEL (reference sequence). The CDR3 has 17 amino acids. The CDR3 spells CASSQERGQGAYNEQFF. In DNA, the CDR3 is TGTGCCAGCAGCCAAGAGAGAGGCCAGGGGGCCTATAATGAGCAGTTCTTC.

The genes are TRBV28 and TRBJ1-5; D is perhaps TRBD1 (5 bases). Between the trimmed V and J ends, which lost 6 bases and 7 bases, there was a span of 16 bases. There are 14 residues in the CDR3. CDR1 is MDHEN and CDR2 is SYDVKM in the germline V gene. The CDR3 loop reads CASRPSGIRQPQHF. The CDR3 coding sequence is TGTGCCAGCAGACCCTCAGGGATCAGGCAGCCCCAGCATTTT.

This chain connects TRBV9 to TRBJ2-1; D is unclear. The CDR3 runs to 17 residues. Trimming took 0 bases from V and 0 from J, leaving 13 bases between them. Germline V gene lookup returns CDR1 SGDLS and CDR2 YYNGEE. Here the CDR3 reads CASSVGRAASSYNEQFF. The CDR3 DNA reads TGTGCCAGCAGCGTAGGACGCGCCGCAAGCTCCTACAATGAGCAGTTCTTC.

The V call is TRBV6-5, the J call TRBJ1-5; 7 bases fit TRBD1. The CDR3 is made up of 14 amino acids. V lost 8 bases and J lost 3; bases outside the gene matches: 7. Germline lookup yields CDR1 MNHEY and CDR2 SVGAGI. CDR3 DNA sequence: TGTGCCAGCGCCTGGGACAGTAACAATCAGCCCCAGCATTTT. Translated, it gives CASAWDSNNQPQHF.

Relative to its sample, this clone is medium-sized. The chain couples TRBV7-2 to TRBJ2-3; D is undetermined. This CDR3 comprises 16 residues. The germline V gene has CDR1 SGHTA and CDR2 FQGNSA. V lost 6 bases to trimming and J lost 1 base, with 17 bases between them. The CDR3 loop reads CASRGWGYLGTDTQYF. CDR3 DNA: TGTGCCAGCAGAGGGTGGGGTTACCTGGGCACAGATACGCAGTATTTT.

This clone was observed a single time. This chain links TRBV12-3 or TRBV12-4 with TRBJ1-5; D call uncertain. The V and J ends lost 0 bases and 10 bases respectively, with 10 bases between them. The CDR3 is 13 residues long. The CDR3 nucleotides are TGTGCCAGCAGTTTAGCAGAGAAGGAACCCCAGCATTTT. Translation gives CASSLAEKEPQHF.

The chain is built from TRBV24-1 and TRBJ2-5; D unclear. The CDR3 is 14 amino acids. Trimming cost V 0 bases and J 4 bases, with 8 bases left between them. Germline values: CDR1 KGHDR, CDR2 SFDVKD. DNA of the CDR3: TGTGCCACCAGTGATTTGTCGGGCGGAGAGACCCAGTACTTC. Amino acid sequence: CATSDLSGGETQYF.

V gene TRBV3-1 (or the pseudogene TRBV3-2) combines with J gene TRBJ1-4, with D maybe TRBD1 (5 bases). Looked up from germline, CDR1 is LGHDT and CDR2 is YNNKEL (reference sequence). The CDR3 totals 18 residues. V lost 4 bases, J lost 3 bases, and 21 bases lay in between. CDR3 region: CASSLPRDPKRANEKLFF. For the CDR3, the DNA is TGTGCCAGCAGCCTCCCCCGGGACCCAAAAAGGGCTAATGAAAAACTGTTTTTT.

This sequence joins TRBV9 and TRBJ1-3; tentative D call: TRBD1 (5 bases). The CDR3 loop spans 17 amino acids. Between the trimmed V and J ends, which lost 4 bases and 0 bases, there was a span of 17 bases. Germline CDR1 reads SGDLS; CDR2 reads YYNGEE. The CDR3 here is CASSLKGGANSGNTIYF. The CDR3 bases are TGTGCCAGCAGCCTTAAGGGTGGGGCAAACTCTGGAAACACCATATATTTT.

J is TRBJ2-3 and V is TRBV4-2; no clear D. Germline lookup yields CDR1 LGHNA and CDR2 YNFKEQ. The germline V and J ends were trimmed by 2 bases and 2 bases, with 2 bases remaining between them. CDR3 length: 12 amino acids. The DNA for the CDR3 is TGTGCCAGCAGCCAAAACACAGATACGCAGTATTTT. This sequence encodes CASSQNTDTQYF.

The chain employs TRBV13 and TRBJ1-4; unclear D gene. V lost 5 bases and J 0 bases, leaving 7 bases between the germline ends. Germline V CDR1 and CDR2: PRHDT, FYEKMQ (reference sequence). This CDR3 spans 14 amino acids. CDR3 sequence reads: CASSSIATNEKLFF. For the CDR3, the DNA is TGTGCCAGCAGCAGTATTGCAACTAATGAAAAACTGTTTTTT.

This clone has just a few counts. Other DNA sequences within the sample encode an identical CDR3. This chain links TRBV5-1 with TRBJ1-1; no definite D call. Between the trimmed V and J ends, which lost 0 bases and 0 bases, there was a span of 6 bases. This CDR3 has 14 residues. Germline V gene lookup returns CDR1 SGHRS and CDR2 YFSETQ. The CDR3 reads CASSLDGMNTEAFF. The CDR3 bases are TGCGCCAGCAGCTTGGATGGGATGAACACTGAAGCTTTCTTT.

The rearrangement uses TRBV2 and TRBJ2-3, with 8 bases aligning to TRBD2. Germline assignment: CDR1 SNHLY and CDR2 FYNNEI. V lost 2 bases and J lost 2; bases outside the gene matches: 6. The CDR3 loop spans 16 amino acids. Here the CDR3 reads CASSESAGGNTDTQYF. CDR3 nucleotide sequence: TGTGCCAGCAGTGAATCGGCGGGGGGCAACACAGATACGCAGTATTTT.

The J gene is TRBJ2-5, the V gene TRBV30; 7 bases map to TRBD2. The CDR3 loop spans 13 amino acids. V shed 4 bases, J shed 5 bases, and the junction held 7 bases outside the gene matches. The V gene's germline CDR1 is GTSNPN and CDR2 SVGIG (reference sequence). The CDR3 nucleotides are TGTGCCTGGACCTTAAAGGGAGGGGAGACCCAGTACTTC. Residues: CAWTLKGGETQYF. The full variable domain, its missing parts supplied by reference TRBV30 and TRBJ2-5, is SQTIHQWPATLVQPVGSPLSLECTVEGTSNPNLYWYRQAAGRGLQLLFYSVGIGQISSEVPQNLSASRPQDRQFILSSKKLLLSDSGFYLCAWTLKGGETQYFGPGTRLLVL.

The chain combines TRBV5-1 with TRBJ1-5; D gene uncertain. This CDR3 region has 14 residues. CDR1 and CDR2 (germline): SGHRS, YFSETQ. Trimming pared 0 bases from V and 11 bases from J, leaving 15 bases between. The CDR3 DNA is TGCGCCAGCAGCTTGGGGGCAGGCTCCTCAGCCCAGCATTTT. It codes for CASSLGAGSSAQHF. Variable domain in full (rest from reference TRBV5-1 and TRBJ1-5): KAGVTQTPRYLIKTRGQQVTLSCSPISGHRSVSWYQQTPGQGLQFLFEYFSETQRNKGNFPGRFSGRQFSNSRSEMNVSTLELGDSALYLCASSLGAGSSAQHFGDGTRLSIL.

This chain uses TRBV5-1 with TRBJ1-4; D is undetermined. Trimming pared 0 bases from V and 8 bases from J, leaving 14 bases between. Germline loops: CDR1 SGHRS, CDR2 YFSETQ. The CDR3 has 15 residues. The CDR3 DNA sequence: TGCGCCAGCAGCTTGGCGGGGAAAATAAACGAAAAACTGTTTTTT. Residues: CASSLAGKINEKLFF.

This chain joins TRBV19 and TRBJ2-6; TRBD2 is a possible D gene (7 bases). Trimming cost V 5 bases and J 0 bases, with 20 bases left between them. The CDR3 is 19 residues long. Germline assignment: CDR1 LNHDA and CDR2 SQIVND (reference sequence). The CDR3 region has the DNA TGTGCCAGTAGTTACCCCGCGGGGGCGCTGAGCTCTGGGGCCAACGTCCTGACTTTC. Translating gives CASSYPAGALSSGANVLTF.

This chain connects TRBV6-5 to TRBJ1-4; no clear D. Germline values: CDR1 MNHEY, CDR2 SVGAGI. V lost 2 bases and J 4 bases, leaving 5 bases between the germline ends. This CDR3 comprises 13 residues. CDR3 nucleotides: TGTGCCAGCAGTTACGGATTTAATGAAAAACTGTTTTTT. This codes for CASSYGFNEKLFF.

This chain connects TRBV7-9 to TRBJ1-5; possibly TRBD1 for D (6 bases). V lost 5 bases and J lost 0, with 14 bases in between. The CDR3 contains 16 residues. The V gene's germline CDR1 is SEHNR and CDR2 FQNEAQ (reference sequence). CDR3 DNA: TGTGCCAGCAGCATGGACAGCTACTATAGCAATCAGCCCCAGCATTTT. Translation gives CASSMDSYYSNQPQHF. Full variable domain (rest looked up from reference TRBV7-9 and TRBJ1-5): DTGVSQNPRHKITKRGQNVTFRCDPISEHNRLYWYRQTLGQGPEFLTYFQNEAQLEKSRLLSDRFSAERPKGSFSTLEIQRTEQGDSAMYLCASSMDSYYSNQPQHFGDGTRLSIL.

The V and J genes are TRBV6-5 and TRBJ2-3; D is unclear. The V gene's germline CDR1 is MNHEY and CDR2 SVGAGI. The V end was cut by 7 bases, the J end by 1 base, with 12 bases between. The CDR3 consists of 14 residues. The CDR3 DNA reads TGTGCCAGCAAGAGCCTCCTTGGCACAGATACGCAGTATTTT. Its protein product is CASKSLLGTDTQYF.